This TCR beta chain was retrieved from a study of blood T cell repertoires in COVID-19. Study-level information: PBMCs, B-cell-depleted T cells, or T cells provided the cDNA or gDNA that made up the material.

Germline CDR1 is WNHNN and CDR2 is SYGVQD (reference sequence). V gave up 4 bases and J gave up 3 bases, with 13 bases separating them. The CDR3 totals 15 residues. Generated by immunoSEQ multiplex PCR, the TCRdb table keeps only in-frame clones and is missing some. The sample lists some 320,000 clones, around 87% occurring once. The sequenced material came from PBMCs or T cells enriched from blood (not recorded which). The genes are TRBV10-1 and TRBJ2-1, with a possible D match to TRBD1 (6 bases). The sequence derives from a woman aged 30 to 39 who had recovered from COVID-19. The CDR3 nucleotides are TGCGCCAGCAGTGGGTCGTGGGGGCACTACAATGAGCAGTTCTTC. It is translated as CASSGSWGHYNEQFF.